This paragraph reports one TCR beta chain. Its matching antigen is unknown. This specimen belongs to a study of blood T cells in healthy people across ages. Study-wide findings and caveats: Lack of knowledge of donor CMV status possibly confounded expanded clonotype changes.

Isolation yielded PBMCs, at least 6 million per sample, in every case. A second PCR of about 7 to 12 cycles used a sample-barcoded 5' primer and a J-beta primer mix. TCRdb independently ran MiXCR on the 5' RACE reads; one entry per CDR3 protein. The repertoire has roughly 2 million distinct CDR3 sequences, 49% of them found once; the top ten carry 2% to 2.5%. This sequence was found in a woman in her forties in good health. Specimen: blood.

The CDR3 region has the DNA TGCGCCAGCAGCTTGTGGGGGGTCTCTGGGGCCAACGTCCTGACTTTC. Protein product: CASSLWGVSGANVLTF. This chain connects TRBV5-1 to TRBJ2-6, with D perhaps matching TRBD2 (6 bases). The CDR3 has 16 residues. The germline V gene has CDR1 SGHRS and CDR2 YFSETQ. The ends were cut back, 1 base at V and 0 bases at J, with 8 bases in the middle.